This paragraph covers one TCR beta chain sequence. The antigen remains unidentified. The junction shows a germline mismatch at one end, possibly a read error. The germline gives CDR1 LGHNT, CDR2 FRNRAP. The CDR3 has 16 residues. Via MiXCR, TCRdb re-called the 5' RACE reads, giving one row per CDR3 protein. The sample has tens of thousands of distinct CDR3 sequences, roughly 29% seen once. Study conclusions and caveats: The larger cohort examined one V-J beta rearrangement, not whole repertoires. The TCR gene usage of tumor memory CD4+ T cells clustered together with blood and lymph node memory CD4+ cells and with lymph node naive CD4+ cells.

Memory CD4+ cells were defined as CD4+CD45RO+CD25-. This chain connects TRBV12-5 to TRBJ2-5; TRBD2 is a possible D gene (6 bases). Sample: memory CD4+ T cells sorted from a lymph node. Sample subset: memory CD4+ T cells, CD4+CD45RO+CD25-. This clonotype was sampled from a female donor with breast cancer. The CDR3 DNA sequence: TGTGCTAGTGGTCTGGTACTTGGAGGGCCAATCGAGACCCAGTACTTC. It codes for CASGLVLGGPIETQYF.